This TCR beta chain derives from a study of shared clonotypes between healthy human individuals. The study, taken as a whole, reports: A handful of donors had about 5% of their naive CD4 clonotypes in common.

The protocol was immunoSEQ multiplex PCR, while the TCRdb copy is restricted to in-frame clones and leaves out a portion. The repertoire consists of around 600,000 clones, with about 96% occurring once and the leading ten covering about 0.057%. The CDR3 runs to 15 residues. V gave up 6 bases and J gave up 0 bases; unmatched junction bases: 4. Per germline, CDR1 SQVTM and CDR2 ANQGSEA. On this clone: Its target is not known.

The chain uses TRBV29-1 and TRBJ2-3, with 12 bases lining up with TRBD2. The sequenced material came from naive CD4+ T cells sorted from blood. Subset meaning: CD45RA+ positively selected. This TCR came from a woman aged 25-40 years in good health. CDR3 nucleotide sequence: TGCAGCGTGTGGCTAGCGGGAGGGAGCACAGATACGCAGTATTTT. Translated, it gives CSVWLAGGSTDTQYF.